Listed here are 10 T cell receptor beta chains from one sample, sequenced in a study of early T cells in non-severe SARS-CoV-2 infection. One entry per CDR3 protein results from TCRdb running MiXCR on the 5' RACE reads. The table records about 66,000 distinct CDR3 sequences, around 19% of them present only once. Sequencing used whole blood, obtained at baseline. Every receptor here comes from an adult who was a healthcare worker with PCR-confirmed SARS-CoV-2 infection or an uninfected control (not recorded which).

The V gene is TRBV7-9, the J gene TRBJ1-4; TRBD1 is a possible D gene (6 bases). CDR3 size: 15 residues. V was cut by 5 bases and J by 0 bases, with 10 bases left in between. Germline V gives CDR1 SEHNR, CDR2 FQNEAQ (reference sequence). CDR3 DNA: TGTGCCAGCAGCCCGGGACACACAACTAATGAAAAACTGTTTTTT. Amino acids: CASSPGHTTNEKLFF.

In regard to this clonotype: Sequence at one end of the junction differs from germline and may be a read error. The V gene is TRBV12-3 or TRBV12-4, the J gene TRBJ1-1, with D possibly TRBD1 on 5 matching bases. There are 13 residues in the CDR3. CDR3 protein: CVSSLDYAGTAFF. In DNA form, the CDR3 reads TGTGTCAGCAGTTTAGATTACGCAGGGACAGCTTTCTTT.

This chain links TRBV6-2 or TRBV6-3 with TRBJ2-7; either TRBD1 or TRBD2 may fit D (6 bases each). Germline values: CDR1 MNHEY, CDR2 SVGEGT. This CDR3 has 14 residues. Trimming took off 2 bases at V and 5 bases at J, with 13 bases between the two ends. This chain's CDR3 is CASSYGGRADEQYF. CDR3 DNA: TGTGCCAGCAGTTACGGGGGGCGCGCGGACGAGCAGTACTTC.

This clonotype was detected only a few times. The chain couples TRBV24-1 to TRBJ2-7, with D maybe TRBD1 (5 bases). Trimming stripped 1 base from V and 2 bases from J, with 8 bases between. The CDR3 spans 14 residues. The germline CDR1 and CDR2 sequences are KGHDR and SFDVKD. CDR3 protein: CATSDFGHPYEQYF. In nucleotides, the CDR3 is TGTGCCACCAGTGATTTTGGACACCCCTACGAGCAGTACTTC.

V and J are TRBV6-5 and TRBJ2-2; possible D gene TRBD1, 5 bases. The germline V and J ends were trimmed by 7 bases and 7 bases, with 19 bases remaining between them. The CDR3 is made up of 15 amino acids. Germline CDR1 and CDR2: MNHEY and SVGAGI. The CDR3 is CASTFQAGMGGELFF. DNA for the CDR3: TGTGCCAGCACGTTCCAAGCAGGGATGGGCGGGGAGCTGTTTTTT.

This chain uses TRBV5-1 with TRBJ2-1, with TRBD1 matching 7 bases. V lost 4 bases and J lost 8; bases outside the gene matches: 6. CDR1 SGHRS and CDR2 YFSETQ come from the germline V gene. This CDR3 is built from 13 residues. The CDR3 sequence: CASSPTGDHEQFF. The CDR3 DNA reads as TGCGCCAGCAGCCCTACAGGGGACCATGAGCAGTTCTTC.

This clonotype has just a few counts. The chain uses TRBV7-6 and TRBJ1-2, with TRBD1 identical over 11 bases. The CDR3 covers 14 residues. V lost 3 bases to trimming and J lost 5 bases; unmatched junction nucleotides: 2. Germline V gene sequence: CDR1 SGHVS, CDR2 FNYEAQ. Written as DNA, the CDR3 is TGTGCCAGCAGCTTCGGGGACAGGGGGTATGGCTACACCTTC. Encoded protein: CASSFGDRGYGYTF.

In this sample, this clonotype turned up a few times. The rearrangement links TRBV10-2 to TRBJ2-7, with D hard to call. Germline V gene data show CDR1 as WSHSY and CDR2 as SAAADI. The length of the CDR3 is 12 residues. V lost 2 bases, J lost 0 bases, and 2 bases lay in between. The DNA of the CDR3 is TGCGCCAGCAGTGAGAACTCCTACGAGCAGTACTTC. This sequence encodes CASSENSYEQYF.

Here the CDR3 DNA reads TGTGCCAGCAGCTTTCCCGGACAGTTCTACGAGCAGTACTTC. Translating it yields CASSFPGQFYEQYF. The V gene is TRBV11-2, the J gene TRBJ2-7; tentatively, D is TRBD1 (6 bases). Germline V gene data show CDR1 as SGHAT and CDR2 as FQNNGV. The CDR3 runs 14 residues. V was cut by 3 bases and J by 3 bases, with 12 bases left in between.

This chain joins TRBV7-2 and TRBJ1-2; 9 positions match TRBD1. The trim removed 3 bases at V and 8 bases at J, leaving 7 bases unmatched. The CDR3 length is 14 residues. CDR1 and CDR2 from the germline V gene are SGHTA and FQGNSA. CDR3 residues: CASSFSGTGTGYTF. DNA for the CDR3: TGTGCCAGCAGCTTTTCCGGGACAGGGACCGGCTACACCTTC.